This T cell receptor beta chain was sequenced during a study of preoperative IRX-2 immunotherapy in early breast cancer. V lost 3 bases, J lost 2 bases, and 9 bases lay in between. This CDR3 has 14 residues. Germline V lookup: CDR1 SEHNR, CDR2 FQNEAQ (reference sequence). Assay used: immunoSEQ multiplex PCR; TCRdb lists only in-frame clones, some missing. The sample shows around 35,000 clones, nearly 95% of them seen only once. Treatment defined: preoperative locoregional IRX-2 cytokine immunotherapy. Patients received preoperative, locoregional IRX-2 cytokine immunotherapy in a phase Ib study. V usage is TRBV7-9 and J usage is TRBJ2-3; D gene unclear. The specimen was obtained from a patient treated with IRX-2 immunotherapy. The TCR sequence derives from a human donor with breast cancer. As DNA, the CDR3 is TGTGCCAGCAGCTTGGGAACCTTCACAGATACGCAGTATTTT. This encodes CASSLGTFTDTQYF. Full variable domain (remainder filled in from reference TRBV7-9 and TRBJ2-3): DTGVSQNPRHKITKRGQNVTFRCDPISEHNRLYWYRQTLGQGPEFLTYFQNEAQLEKSRLLSDRFSAERPKGSFSTLEIQRTEQGDSAMYLCASSLGTFTDTQYFGPGTRLTVL.